The T cell receptor (beta chain) under discussion was sequenced for a study of blood T cell repertoires in COVID-19. Germline assignment: CDR1 LNHDA and CDR2 SQIVND (reference sequence). The V end was cut by 5 bases, the J end by 0 bases, with 19 bases between. The length of the CDR3 is 17 residues. Data came from immunoSEQ multiplex PCR; TCRdb stores just in-frame clones and leaves some out. The sample includes about 230,000 clones, approximately 88% seen only once; the top ten take 27%. The chain uses TRBV19 and TRBJ1-1; D remains unclear. Sequences were obtained from peripheral blood. The sequence was collected from a middle-aged man with acute or convalescent COVID-19. The CDR3 coding sequence is TGTGCCAGTAGTCAATCCCCCGGCCGGACTATGAACACTGAAGCTTTCTTT. It encodes CASSQSPGRTMNTEAFF. The full variable domain, completed using reference TRBV19 and TRBJ1-1, is DGGITQSPKYLFRKEGQNVTLSCEQNLNHDAMYWYRQDPGQGLRLIYYSQIVNDFQKGDIAEGYSVSREKKESFPLTVTSAQKNPTAFYLCASSQSPGRTMNTEAFFGQGTRLTVV.